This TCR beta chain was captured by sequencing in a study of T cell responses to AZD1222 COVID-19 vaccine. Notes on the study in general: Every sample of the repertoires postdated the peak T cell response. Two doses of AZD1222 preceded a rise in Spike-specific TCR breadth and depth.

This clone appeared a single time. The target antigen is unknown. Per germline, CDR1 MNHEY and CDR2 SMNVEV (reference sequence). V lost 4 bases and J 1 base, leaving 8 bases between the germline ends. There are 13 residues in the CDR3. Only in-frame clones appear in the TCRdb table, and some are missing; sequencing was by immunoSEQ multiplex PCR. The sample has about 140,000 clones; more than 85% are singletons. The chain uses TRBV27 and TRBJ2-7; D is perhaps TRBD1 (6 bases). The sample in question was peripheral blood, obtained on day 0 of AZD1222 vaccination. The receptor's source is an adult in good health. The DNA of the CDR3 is TGTGCCAGCAGTTGGCAGGGGTCCTACGAGCAGTACTTC. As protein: CASSWQGSYEQYF.